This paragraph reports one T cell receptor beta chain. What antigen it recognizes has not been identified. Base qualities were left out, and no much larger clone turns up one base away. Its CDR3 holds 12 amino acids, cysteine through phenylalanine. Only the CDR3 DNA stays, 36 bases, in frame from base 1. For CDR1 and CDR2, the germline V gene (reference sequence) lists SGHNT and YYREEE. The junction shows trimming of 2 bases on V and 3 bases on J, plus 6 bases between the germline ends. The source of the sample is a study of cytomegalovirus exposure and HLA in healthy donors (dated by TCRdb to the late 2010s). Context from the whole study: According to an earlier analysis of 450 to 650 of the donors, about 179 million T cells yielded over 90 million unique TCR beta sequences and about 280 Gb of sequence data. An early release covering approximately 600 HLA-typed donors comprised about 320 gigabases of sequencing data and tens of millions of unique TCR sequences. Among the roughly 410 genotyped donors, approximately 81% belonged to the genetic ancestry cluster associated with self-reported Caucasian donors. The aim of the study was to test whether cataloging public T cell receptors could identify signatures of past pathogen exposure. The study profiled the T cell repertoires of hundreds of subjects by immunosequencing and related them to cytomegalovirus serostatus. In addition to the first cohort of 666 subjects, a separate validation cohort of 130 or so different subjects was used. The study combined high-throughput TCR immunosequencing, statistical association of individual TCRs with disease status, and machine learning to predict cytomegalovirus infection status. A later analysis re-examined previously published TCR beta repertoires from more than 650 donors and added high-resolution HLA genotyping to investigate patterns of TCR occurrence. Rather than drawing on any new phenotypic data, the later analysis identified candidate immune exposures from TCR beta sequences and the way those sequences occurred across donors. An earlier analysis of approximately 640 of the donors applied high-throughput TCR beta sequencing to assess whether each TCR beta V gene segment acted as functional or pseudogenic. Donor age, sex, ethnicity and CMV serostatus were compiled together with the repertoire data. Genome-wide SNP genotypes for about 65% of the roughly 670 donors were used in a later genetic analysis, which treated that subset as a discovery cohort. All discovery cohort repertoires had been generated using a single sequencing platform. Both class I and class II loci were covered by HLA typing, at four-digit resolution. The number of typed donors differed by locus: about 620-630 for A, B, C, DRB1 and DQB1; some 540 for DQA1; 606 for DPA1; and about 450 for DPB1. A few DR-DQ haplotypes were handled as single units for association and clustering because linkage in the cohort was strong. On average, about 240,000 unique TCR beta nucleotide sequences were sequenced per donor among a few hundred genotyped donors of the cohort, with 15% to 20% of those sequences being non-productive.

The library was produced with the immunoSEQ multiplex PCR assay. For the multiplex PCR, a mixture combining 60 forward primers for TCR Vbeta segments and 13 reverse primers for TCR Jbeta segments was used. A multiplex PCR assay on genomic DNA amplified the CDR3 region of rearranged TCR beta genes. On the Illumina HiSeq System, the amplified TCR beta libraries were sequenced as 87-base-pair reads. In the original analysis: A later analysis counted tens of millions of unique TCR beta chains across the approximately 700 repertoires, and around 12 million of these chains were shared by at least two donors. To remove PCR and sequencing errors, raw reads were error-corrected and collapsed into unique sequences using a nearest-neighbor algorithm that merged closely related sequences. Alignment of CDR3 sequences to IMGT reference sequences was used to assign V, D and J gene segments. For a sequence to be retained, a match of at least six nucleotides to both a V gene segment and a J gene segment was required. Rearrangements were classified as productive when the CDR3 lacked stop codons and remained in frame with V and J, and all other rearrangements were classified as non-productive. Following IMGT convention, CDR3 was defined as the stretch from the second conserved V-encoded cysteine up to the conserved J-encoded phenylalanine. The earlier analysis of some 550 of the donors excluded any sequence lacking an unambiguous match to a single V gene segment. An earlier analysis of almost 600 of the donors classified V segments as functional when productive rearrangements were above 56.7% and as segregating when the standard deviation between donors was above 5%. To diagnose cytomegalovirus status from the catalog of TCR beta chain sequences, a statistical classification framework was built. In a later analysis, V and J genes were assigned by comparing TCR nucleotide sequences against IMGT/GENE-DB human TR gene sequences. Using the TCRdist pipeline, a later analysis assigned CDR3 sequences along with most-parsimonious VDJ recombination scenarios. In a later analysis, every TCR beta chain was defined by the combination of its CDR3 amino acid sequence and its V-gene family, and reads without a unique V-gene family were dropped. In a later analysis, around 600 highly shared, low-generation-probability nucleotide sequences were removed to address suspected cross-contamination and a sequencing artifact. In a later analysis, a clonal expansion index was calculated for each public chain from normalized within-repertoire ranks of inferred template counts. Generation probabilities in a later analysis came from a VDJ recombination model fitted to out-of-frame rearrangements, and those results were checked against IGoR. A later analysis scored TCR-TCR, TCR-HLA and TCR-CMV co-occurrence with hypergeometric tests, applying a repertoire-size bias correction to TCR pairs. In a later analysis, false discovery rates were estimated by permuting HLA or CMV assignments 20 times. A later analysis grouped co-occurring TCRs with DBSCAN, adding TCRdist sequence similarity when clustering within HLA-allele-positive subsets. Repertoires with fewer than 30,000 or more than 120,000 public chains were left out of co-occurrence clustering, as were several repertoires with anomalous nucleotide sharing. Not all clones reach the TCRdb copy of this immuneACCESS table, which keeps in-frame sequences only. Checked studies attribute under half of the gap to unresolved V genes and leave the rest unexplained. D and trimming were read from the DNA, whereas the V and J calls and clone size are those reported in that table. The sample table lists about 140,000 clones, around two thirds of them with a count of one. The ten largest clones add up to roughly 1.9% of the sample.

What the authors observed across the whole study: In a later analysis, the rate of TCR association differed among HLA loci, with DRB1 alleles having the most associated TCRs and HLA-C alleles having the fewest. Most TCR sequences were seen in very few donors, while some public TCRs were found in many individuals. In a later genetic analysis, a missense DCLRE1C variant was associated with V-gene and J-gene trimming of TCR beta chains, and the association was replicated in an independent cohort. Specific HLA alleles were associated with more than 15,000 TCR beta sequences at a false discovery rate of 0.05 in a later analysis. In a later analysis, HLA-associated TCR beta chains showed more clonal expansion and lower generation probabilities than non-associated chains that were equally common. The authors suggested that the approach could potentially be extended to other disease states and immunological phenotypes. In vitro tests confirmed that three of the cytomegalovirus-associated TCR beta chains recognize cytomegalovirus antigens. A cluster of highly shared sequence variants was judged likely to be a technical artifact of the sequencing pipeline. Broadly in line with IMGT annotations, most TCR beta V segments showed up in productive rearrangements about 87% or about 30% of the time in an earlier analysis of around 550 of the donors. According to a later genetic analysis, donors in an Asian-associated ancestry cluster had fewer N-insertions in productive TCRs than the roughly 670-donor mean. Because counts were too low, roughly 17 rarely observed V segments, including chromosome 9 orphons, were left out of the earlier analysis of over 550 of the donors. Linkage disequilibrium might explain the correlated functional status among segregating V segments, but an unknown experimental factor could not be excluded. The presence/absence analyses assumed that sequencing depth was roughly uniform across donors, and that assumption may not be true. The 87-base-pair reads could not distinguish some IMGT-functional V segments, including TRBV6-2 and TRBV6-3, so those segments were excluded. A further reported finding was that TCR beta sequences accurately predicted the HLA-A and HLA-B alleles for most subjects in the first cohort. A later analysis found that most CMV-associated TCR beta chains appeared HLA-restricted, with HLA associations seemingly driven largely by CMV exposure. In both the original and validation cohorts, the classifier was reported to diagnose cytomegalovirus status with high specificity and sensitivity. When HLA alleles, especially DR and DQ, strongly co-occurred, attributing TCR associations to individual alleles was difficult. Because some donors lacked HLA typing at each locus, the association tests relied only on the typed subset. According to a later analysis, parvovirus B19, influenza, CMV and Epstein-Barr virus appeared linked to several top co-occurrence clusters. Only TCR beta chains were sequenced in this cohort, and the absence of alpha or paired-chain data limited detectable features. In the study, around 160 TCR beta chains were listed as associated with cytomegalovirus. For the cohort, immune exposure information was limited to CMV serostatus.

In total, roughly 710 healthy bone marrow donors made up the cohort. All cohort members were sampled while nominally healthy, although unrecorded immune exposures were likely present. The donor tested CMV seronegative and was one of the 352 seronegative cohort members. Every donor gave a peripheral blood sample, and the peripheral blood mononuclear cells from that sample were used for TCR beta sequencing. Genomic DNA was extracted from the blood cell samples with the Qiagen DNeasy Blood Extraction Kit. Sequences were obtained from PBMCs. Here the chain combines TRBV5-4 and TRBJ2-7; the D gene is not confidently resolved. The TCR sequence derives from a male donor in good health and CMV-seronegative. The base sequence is TGTGCCAGCAGCTTCGGTAGCTACGAGCAGTACTTC. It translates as CASSFGSYEQYF.